This entry is about one TCR beta chain. The antigen is not known. This record comes from a study of cytomegalovirus exposure and HLA in healthy donors. Study observations and caveats: Later analysis associated a missense DCLRE1C variant with TCR beta V- and J-gene trimming.

The CDR3 extends over 17 amino acids. The J segment lost 3 bases and the V segment lost 0 bases, leaving 9 bases of the junction unmatched. CDR1 and CDR2 (germline): SGDLS, YYNGEE. PCR was performed using 60 Vbeta and 13 Jbeta primers. Sequenced by immunoSEQ multiplex PCR; TCRdb stores in-frame clones only, minus some. The repertoire holds about 140,000 clones, 61% seen once, with around 1.9% in the top ten. Nominally healthy donors provided the samples, though records likely missed some immune exposures. Sequenced: PBMCs. The chain combines TRBV9 with TRBJ2-7, with TRBD2 matching 10 bases. The sequence came from a male donor in good health and CMV-seronegative. CDR3 region: CASSVEGGGLASYEQYF. The CDR3 nucleotides read TGTGCCAGCAGCGTAGAGGGAGGGGGACTAGCGAGCTACGAGCAGTACTTC.